What follows are 2 T cell receptor beta chains derived from one specimen sequenced in a study of T cell clonality in common variable immunodeficiency. Here immunoSEQ multiplex PCR was the method, and the copy in TCRdb shows in-frame clones only, minus some. The sample contains around 42,000 clones, none of them singletons. The source material was peripheral blood mononuclear cells. These receptors came from a person between 18 and 70 years old in good health.

In its sample, this clone was seen many times. The read comes to an end 3 residues before the CDR3 does, leaving the germline J gene to fill in the end. The chain is built from TRBV4-2 and TRBJ2-1, with TRBD2 matching 12 bases. The CDR3 length is 16 residues. The V gene end was trimmed by 1 base and the J gene end by 2 bases; junction bases not matched to a gene: 0. Germline loops: CDR1 LGHNA, CDR2 YNFKEQ. The CDR3 sequence is CASSQASGGAYNEQFF. The CDR3 DNA, read in part, is TGTGCCAGCAGCCAAGCTAGCGGGGGGGCCTACAATGAG.

This clone appeared many times. The read terminates 3 residues ahead of where the CDR3 ends, so the germline J gene completes it. The chain joins TRBV7-3 to TRBJ2-5, with 10 bases identical to TRBD2. V lost 1 base and J lost 2; bases outside the gene matches: 13. The germline V gene encodes CDR1 SGHTA and CDR2 FQGTGA. The CDR3 spans 19 residues. The sequenced part of the CDR3 DNA is TGTGCCAGCAGCTTAAGCGGGTCTAGCGGGAGTGGGGTTCAAGAGACC. Residues: CASSLSGSSGSGVQET. The entire CDR3 protein is CASSLSGSSGSGVQETQYF. The whole variable domain, filled in from reference TRBV7-3 and TRBJ2-5, reads GAGVSQTPSNKVTEKGKYVELRCDPISGHTALYWYRQSLGQGPEFLIYFQGTGAADDSGLPNDRFFAVRPEGSVSTLKIQRTERGDSAVYLCASSLSGSSGSGVQETQYFGPGTRLLVL.